This T cell receptor (beta chain) originates from a study of cytomegalovirus exposure and HLA in healthy donors. With 60 Vbeta and 13 Jbeta primers, the PCR was carried out. The repertoire was sequenced with immunoSEQ multiplex PCR; TCRdb's copy has only in-frame clones and lacks some. The sample consists of 150,000 to 200,000 clones, roughly 83% of them appearing once. The CDR3 runs to 17 residues. CDR1 SGHRS and CDR2 YFSETQ come from the germline V gene. Trimming took 1 base from V and 0 from J; bases not matched to a gene: 6. This chain joins TRBV5-1 and TRBJ2-2, with 7 positions matching TRBD2. The receptor's source is a woman aged 50 to 60 in good health and CMV-seronegative. Sequenced material: PBMCs. CDR3 loop: CASSLSLADSNTGELFF. The CDR3 coding sequence is TGCGCCAGCAGCTTGTCCCTAGCGGACTCGAACACCGGGGAGCTGTTTTTT.